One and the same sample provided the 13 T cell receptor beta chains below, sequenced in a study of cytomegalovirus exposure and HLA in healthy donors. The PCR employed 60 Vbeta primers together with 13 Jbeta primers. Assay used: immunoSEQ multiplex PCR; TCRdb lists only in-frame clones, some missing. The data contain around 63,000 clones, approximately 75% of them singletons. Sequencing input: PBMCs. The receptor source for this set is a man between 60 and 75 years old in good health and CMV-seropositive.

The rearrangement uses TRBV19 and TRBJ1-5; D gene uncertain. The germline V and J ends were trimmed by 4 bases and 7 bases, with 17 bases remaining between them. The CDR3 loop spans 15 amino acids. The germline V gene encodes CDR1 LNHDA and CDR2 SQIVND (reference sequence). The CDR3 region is CASSTAQGFGQPQHF. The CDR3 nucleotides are TGTGCCAGTAGTACCGCACAAGGCTTCGGGCAGCCCCAGCATTTT.

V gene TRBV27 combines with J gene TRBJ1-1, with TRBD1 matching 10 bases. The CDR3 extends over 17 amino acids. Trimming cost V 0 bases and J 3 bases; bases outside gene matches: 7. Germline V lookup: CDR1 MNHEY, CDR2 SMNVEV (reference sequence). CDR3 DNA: TGTGCCAGCAGTTTATCGGGACAGGGGCTTGGGGACACTGAAGCTTTCTTT. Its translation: CASSLSGQGLGDTEAFF.

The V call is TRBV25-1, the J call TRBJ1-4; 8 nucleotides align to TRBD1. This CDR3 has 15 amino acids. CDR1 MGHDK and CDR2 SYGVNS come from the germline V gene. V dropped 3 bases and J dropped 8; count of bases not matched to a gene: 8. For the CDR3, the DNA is TGTGCCAGCAGTGAGGGGGACAGGATGGGGGAAAAACTGTTTTTT. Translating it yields CASSEGDRMGEKLFF.

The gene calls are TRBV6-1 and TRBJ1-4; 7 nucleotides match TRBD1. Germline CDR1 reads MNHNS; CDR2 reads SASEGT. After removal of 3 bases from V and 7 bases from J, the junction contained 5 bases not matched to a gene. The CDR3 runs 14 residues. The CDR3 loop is CASSDPGGSEKLFF. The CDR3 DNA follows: TGTGCCAGCAGTGACCCAGGGGGAAGTGAAAAACTGTTTTTT.

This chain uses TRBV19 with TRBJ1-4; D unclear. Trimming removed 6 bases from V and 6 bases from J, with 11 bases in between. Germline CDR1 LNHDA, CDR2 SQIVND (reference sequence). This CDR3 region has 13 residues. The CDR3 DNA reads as TGTGCCAGTAGGGCCCCAATGGATGAAAAACTGTTTTTT. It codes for CASRAPMDEKLFF.

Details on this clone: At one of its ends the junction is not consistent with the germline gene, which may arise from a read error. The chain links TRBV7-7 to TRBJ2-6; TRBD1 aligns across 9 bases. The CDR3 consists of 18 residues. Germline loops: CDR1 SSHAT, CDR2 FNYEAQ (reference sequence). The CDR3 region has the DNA TGTGCTAGCAGCCCAACCTCAGGACAGGGGTCTGGGGCCAACGTCCTGACTTTC. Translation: CASSPTSGQGSGANVLTF.

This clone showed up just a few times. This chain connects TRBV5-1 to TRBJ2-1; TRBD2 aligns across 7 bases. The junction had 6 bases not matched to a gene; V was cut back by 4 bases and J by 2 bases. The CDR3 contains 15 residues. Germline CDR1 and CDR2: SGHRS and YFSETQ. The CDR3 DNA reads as TGCGCCAGCAGCCCCCTCGGGGGGACCTACAATGAGCAGTTCTTC. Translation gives CASSPLGGTYNEQFF.

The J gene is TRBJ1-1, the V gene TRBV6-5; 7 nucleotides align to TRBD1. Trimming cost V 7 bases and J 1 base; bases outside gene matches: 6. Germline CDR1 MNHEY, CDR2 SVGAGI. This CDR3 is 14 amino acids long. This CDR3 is CASTPGGKNTEAFF. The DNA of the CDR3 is TGTGCCAGCACCCCAGGGGGGAAGAACACTGAAGCTTTCTTT.

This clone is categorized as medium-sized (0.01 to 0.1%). The CDR3 loop reads CASSGGGGSMNTEAFF. Here the CDR3 DNA reads TGTGCCAGCAGTGGCGGGGGGGGTTCAATGAACACTGAAGCTTTCTTT. The chain employs TRBV6-1 and TRBJ1-1, with a possible D match to TRBD1 (5 bases). V lost 4 bases and J 0 bases, leaving 15 bases between the germline ends. The CDR3 runs to 16 residues. Per the germline V gene, CDR1 is MNHNS and CDR2 is SASEGT.

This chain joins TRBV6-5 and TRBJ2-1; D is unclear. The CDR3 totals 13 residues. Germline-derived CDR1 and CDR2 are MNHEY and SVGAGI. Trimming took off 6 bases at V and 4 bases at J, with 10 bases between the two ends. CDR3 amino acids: CASRPSVYNEQFF. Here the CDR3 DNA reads TGTGCCAGCAGACCTTCGGTATACAATGAGCAGTTCTTC.

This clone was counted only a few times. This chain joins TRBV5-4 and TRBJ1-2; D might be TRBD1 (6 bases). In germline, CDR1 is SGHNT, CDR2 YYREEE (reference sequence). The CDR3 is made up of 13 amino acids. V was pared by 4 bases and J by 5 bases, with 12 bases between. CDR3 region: CASSLGTSYGYTF. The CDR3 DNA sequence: TGTGCCAGCAGCCTTGGGACATCATATGGCTACACCTTC.

CDR3 DNA sequence: TGCAGCGTTGGTCCGGCGGGAGGACGAACAGATACGCAGTATTTT. Amino acid sequence: CSVGPAGGRTDTQYF. J is TRBJ2-3 and V is TRBV29-1, with 8 positions matching TRBD2. V was pared by 4 bases and J by 3 bases, with 9 bases of the junction left unmatched. This CDR3 has 15 amino acids. The germline CDR1 and CDR2 sequences are SQVTM and ANQGSEA.

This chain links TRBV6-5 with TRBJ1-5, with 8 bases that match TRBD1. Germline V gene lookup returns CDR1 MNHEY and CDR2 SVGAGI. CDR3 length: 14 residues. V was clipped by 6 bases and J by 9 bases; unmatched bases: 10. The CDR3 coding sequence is TGTGCCAGCAGCTTGGGACAGGCGGAACCGCCCCAGCATTTT. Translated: CASSLGQAEPPQHF.